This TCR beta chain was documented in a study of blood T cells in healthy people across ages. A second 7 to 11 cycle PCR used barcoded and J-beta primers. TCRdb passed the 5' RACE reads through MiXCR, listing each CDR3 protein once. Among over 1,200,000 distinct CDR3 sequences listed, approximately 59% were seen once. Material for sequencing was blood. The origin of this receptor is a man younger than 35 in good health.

CDR3 amino acids: CASIRGQYYEQYF. In DNA, the CDR3 is TGTGCCAGCATTCGGGGACAGTACTACGAGCAGTACTTC. The chain links TRBV6-1 to TRBJ2-7; 7 bases are a match to TRBD1. In germline, CDR1 is MNHNS, CDR2 SASEGT. V lost 7 bases, J lost 3 bases, and 6 bases stayed unmatched. The length of the CDR3 is 13 residues.